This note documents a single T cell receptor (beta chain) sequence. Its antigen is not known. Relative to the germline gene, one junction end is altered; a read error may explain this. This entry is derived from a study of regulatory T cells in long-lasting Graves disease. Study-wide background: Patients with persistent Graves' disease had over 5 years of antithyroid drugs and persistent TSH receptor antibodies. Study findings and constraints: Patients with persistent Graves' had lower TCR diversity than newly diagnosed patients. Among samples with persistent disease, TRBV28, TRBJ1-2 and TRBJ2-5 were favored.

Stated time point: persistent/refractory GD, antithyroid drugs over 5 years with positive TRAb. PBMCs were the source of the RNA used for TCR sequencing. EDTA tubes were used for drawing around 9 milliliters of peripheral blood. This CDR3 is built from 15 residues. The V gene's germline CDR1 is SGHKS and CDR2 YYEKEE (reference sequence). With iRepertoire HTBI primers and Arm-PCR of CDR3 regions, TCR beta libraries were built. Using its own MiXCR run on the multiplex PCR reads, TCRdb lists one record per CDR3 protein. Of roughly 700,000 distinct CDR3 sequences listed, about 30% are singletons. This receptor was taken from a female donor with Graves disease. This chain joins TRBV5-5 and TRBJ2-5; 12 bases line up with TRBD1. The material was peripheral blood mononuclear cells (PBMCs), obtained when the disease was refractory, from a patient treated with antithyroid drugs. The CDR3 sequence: CASSDRDRGREAQYF. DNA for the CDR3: TGTGCCAGCAGCGACCGGGACAGGGGGCGAGAGGCCCAGTACTTC.